This T cell receptor beta chain appears in the sequencing data of a study of CD8 T cells in Susac syndrome. Note on this clonotype: Its antigen is currently unknown.

Germline V gene sequence: CDR1 LGHNT, CDR2 FRNRAP. V dropped 4 bases and J dropped 4 bases, with 16 bases sitting between them. The length of the CDR3 is 15 residues. Regarding the study as a whole: As the study acknowledged, the number of individuals who were part of its TCR sequencing and HLA analysis was relatively small.

Random hexamers were used to reverse transcribe 0.5 to 1 ug of RNA. TCRdb independently ran MiXCR on the immunoSEQ multiplex PCR reads; one entry per CDR3 protein. The repertoire holds roughly 160,000 distinct CDR3 sequences, with more than 90% as singletons. The chain joins TRBV12-5 to TRBJ1-1; a weak D match, TRBD1 (5 bases). The sequencing sample was made of CD4+ T cells from PBMCs. The origin of this receptor is a human donor in good health. This chain's CDR3 is CASGSLRDGVTEAFF. Written as DNA, the CDR3 is TGTGCTAGTGGTTCCCTCCGGGACGGGGTCACTGAAGCTTTCTTT.